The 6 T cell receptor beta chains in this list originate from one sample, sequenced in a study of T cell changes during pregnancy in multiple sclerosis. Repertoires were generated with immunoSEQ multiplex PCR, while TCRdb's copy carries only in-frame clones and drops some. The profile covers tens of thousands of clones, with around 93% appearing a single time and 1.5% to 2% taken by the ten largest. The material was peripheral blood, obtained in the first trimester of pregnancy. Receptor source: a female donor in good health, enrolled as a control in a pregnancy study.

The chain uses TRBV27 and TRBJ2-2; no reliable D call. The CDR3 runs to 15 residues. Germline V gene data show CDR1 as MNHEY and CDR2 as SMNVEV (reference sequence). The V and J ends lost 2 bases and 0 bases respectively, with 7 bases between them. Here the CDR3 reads CASSLVAPNTGELFF. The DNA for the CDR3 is TGTGCCAGCAGTTTAGTGGCACCGAACACCGGGGAGCTGTTTTTT.

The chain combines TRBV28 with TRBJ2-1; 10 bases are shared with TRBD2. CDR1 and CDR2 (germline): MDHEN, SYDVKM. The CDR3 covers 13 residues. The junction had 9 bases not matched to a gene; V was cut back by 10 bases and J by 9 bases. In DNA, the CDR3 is TGTGCCACCCAAGCGGGGGGGCGTAGTGAGCAGTTCTTC. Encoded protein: CATQAGGRSEQFF.

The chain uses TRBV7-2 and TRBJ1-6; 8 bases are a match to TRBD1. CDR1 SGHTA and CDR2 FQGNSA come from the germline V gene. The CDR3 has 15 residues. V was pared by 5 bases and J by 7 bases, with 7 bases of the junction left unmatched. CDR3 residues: CASSPPRQGNSPLHF. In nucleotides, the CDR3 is TGTGCCAGCAGCCCCCCTAGACAGGGGAATTCACCCCTCCACTTT. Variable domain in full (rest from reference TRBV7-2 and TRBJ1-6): GAGVSQSPSNKVTEKGKDVELRCDPISGHTALYWYRQSLGQGLEFLIYFQGNSAPDKSGLPSDRFSAERTGGSVSTLTIQRTQQEDSAVYLCASSPPRQGNSPLHFGNGTRLTVT.

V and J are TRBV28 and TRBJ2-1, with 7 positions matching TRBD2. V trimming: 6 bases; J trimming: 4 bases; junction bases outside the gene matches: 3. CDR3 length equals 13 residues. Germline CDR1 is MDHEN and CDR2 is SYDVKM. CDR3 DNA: TGTGCCAGCAGGGGGGGGTTTTACAATGAGCAGTTCTTC. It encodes CASRGGFYNEQFF.

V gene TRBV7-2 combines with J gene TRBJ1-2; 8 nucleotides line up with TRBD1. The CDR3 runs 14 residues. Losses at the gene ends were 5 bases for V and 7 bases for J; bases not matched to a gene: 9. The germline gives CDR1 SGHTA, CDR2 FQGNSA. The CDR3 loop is CASSQLAGGGGYTF. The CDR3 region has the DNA TGTGCCAGCAGCCAATTGGCAGGGGGCGGTGGCTACACCTTC.

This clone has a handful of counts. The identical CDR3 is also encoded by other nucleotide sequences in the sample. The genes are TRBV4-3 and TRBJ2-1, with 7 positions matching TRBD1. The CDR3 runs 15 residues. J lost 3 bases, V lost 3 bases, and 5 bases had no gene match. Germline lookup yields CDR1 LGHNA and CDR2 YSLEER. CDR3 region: CASSQRQGIYNEQFF. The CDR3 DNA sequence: TGCGCCAGCAGCCAGCGACAGGGAATCTACAATGAGCAGTTCTTC.